A selection of T cell receptor beta chains follows, all from one sample in a study of blood T cell repertoires in COVID-19. Using immunoSEQ multiplex PCR, the repertoire was profiled, and TCRdb retains in-frame clones only, with some absent. The table lists 99,000 or so clones, about 85% of them singletons. Specimen: peripheral blood. These TCRs come from a man in his forties or fifties with acute or convalescent COVID-19. CDR3s include the opening cysteine and the closing phenylalanine or tryptophan. A D gene is named only where the DNA matches it firmly. Expanded clones are given a class, and other clones once, few, many or no size at all.

15	TRBJ2-1	NA	TRBV11-1	NA	TGTGCCAGCAGCTTCATTCGGAGCTCCTACAATGAGCAGTTCTTC	CASSFIRSSYNEQFF
15	TRBJ1-5	few	TRBV6-1	NA	TGTGCCAGCAGTGAAGGGCCAGGACAATGGCAGCCCCAGCATTTT	CASSEGPGQWQPQHF
15	TRBJ2-7	NA	TRBV14	TRBD1	TGTGCCAGCAGCCAAAGGGCCGGGACAGCCTACGAGCAGTACTTC	CASSQRAGTAYEQYF
14	TRBJ2-7	NA	TRBV5-1	NA	TGCGCCAGCAGCGTAACAGGGATTCCCTACGAGCAGTACTTC	CASSVTGIPYEQYF
15	TRBJ2-1	NA	TRBV6-5	TRBD1	TGTGCCAGCAGTTCCAGGGACAGGGCGGTCAATGAGCAGTTCTTC	CASSSRDRAVNEQFF
15	TRBJ2-7	NA	TRBV6-5	TRBD2	TGTGCCAGCAGTTACTGGGCTAGCGGGAGCTACGAGCAGTACTTC	CASSYWASGSYEQYF
14	TRBJ2-7	NA	TRBV30	TRBD1	TGTGCCTGGAGTATACAGGGGCCCAACTACGAGCAGTACTTC	CAWSIQGPNYEQYF
15	TRBJ2-1	NA	TRBV6-1	NA	TGTGCCAGCAGTGAATTCGGAGGCTCCTACAATGAGCAGTTCTTC	CASSEFGGSYNEQFF
14	TRBJ1-2	NA	TRBV6-5	NA	TGTGCCAGCAGCCTCCTGGACACCGCCTATGGCTACACCTTC	CASSLLDTAYGYTF
16	TRBJ2-7	NA	TRBV27	TRBD1	TGTGCCAGCAGTTTATCCGGACAGGGGGCATCCTACGAGCAGTACTTC	CASSLSGQGASYEQYF
16	TRBJ2-1	NA	TRBV5-4	TRBD2	TGTGCCAGCAGTACTCTAGCGGGGAGCTCCTACAATGAGCAGTTCTTC	CASSTLAGSSYNEQFF
15	TRBJ2-2	NA	TRBV7-8	TRBD2	TGTGCCAGCAGCTTAGGGCTAGCGGGGTCCGGGGAGCTGTTTTTT	CASSLGLAGSGELFF
13	TRBJ1-2	NA	TRBV5-1	TRBD1	TGCGCCAGTAGCGGGACAGGTGAGGGCGGCTACACCTTC	CASSGTGEGGYTF
15	TRBJ1-1	NA	TRBV19	TRBD1	TGTGCCAGTAGTACGGGGACAGGGGGAGACACTGAAGCTTTCTTT	CASSTGTGGDTEAFF
14	TRBJ1-2	NA	TRBV6-6	TRBD1	TGTGCCAGCAGGGTAGGACAGGGGAACTATGGCTACACCTTC	CASRVGQGNYGYTF
11	TRBJ1-4	NA	TRBV11-2	NA	TGTGCCAGCAGCTTAGCACGGAAACTGTTTTTT	CASSLARKLFF
14	TRBJ1-1	NA	TRBV28	NA	TGTGCCAGCAGTTTAGCTCGGGGTACCACTGAAGCTTTCTTT	CASSLARGTTEAFF
16	TRBJ2-3	NA	TRBV19	NA	TGTGCCAGTAGTACCCCCGGGGGTAAGAGCACAGATACGCAGTATTTT	CASSTPGGKSTDTQYF
17	TRBJ2-5	once	TRBV30	TRBD1	TGTGCCTGGAGTTCTGGGGGCGTCAGGGGGTATAAAGAGACCCAGTACTTC	CAWSSGGVRGYKETQYF
16	TRBJ2-1	NA	TRBV6-2/TRBV6-3	NA	TGTGCCAGCAGCAAGTTAACTCAGGGTCTCGTAGATGAGCAGTTCTTC	CASSKLTQGLVDEQFF
14	TRBJ1-1	NA	TRBV9	NA	TGTGCCAGCAGCGTTAGTGGGGGCTTGACTGAAGCTTTCTTT	CASSVSGGLTEAFF
14	TRBJ1-1	NA	TRBV6-1	NA	TGTGCCAGCAGTGAATCCCCGGGTAGCACTGAAGCTTTCTTT	CASSESPGSTEAFF
15	TRBJ1-5	NA	TRBV19	NA	TGTGCCAGTAGCCCCACAGGGATGGGTTTGCAGCCCCAGCATTTT	CASSPTGMGLQPQHF